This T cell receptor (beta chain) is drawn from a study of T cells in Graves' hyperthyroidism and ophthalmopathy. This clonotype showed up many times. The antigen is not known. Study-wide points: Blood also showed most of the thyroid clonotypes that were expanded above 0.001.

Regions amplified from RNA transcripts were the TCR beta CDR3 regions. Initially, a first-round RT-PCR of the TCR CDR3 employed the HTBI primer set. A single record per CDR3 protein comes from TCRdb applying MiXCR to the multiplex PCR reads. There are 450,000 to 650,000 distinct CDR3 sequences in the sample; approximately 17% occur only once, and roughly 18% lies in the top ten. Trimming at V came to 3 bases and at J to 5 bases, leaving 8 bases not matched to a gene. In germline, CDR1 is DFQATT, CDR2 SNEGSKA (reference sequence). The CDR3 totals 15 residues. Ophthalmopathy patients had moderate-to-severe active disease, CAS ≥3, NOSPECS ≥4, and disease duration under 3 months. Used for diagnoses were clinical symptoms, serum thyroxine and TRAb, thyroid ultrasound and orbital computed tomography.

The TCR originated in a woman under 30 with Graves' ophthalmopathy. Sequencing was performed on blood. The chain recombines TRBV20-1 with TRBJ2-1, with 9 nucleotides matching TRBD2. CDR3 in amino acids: CSASLWTSVDNEQFF. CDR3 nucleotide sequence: TGCAGTGCTAGTTTATGGACTAGCGTCGACAATGAGCAGTTCTTC.